These T cell receptor beta chains were read from a single sample in a study of T cell responses to AZD1222 COVID-19 vaccine. Profiling relied on immunoSEQ multiplex PCR, and the TCRdb table lists in-frame clones only, not all of them. This table holds 150,000 to 180,000 clones, roughly nine tenths found once. Specimen: peripheral blood, collected on day 0 of MenACWY control vaccination. These receptors all come from an adult in good health. The CDR3 runs from the conserved cysteine through the conserved F or W. A D gene is named only where the DNA matches it firmly. A row's size may be missing; if present it is once, few, many or a size class.

clone_size	v_call	d_call	cdr3_length	j_call	cdr3_aa	cdr3_nt
NA	TRBV18	NA	13	TRBJ1-5	CASSPDGNQPQHF	TGTGCCAGCTCACCGGACGGAAATCAGCCCCAGCATTTT
NA	TRBV7-8	TRBD1	15	TRBJ1-5	CASSLGTVSSQPQHF	TGTGCCAGCAGCTTGGGGACAGTTAGTAGTCAGCCCCAGCATTTT
NA	TRBV7-9	TRBD1	14	TRBJ1-6	CASSPGGSGSPLHF	TGTGCCAGCAGCCCAGGGGGCTCGGGTTCACCCCTCCACTTT
NA	TRBV7-9	TRBD1	14	TRBJ1-1	CASSLPSGGTEAFF	TGTGCCAGCAGCTTACCCTCAGGGGGCACTGAAGCTTTCTTT
NA	TRBV27	NA	17	TRBJ2-1	CASSLSLGSSSYNEQFF	TGTGCCAGCAGTCTGTCCTTAGGGAGTAGCTCCTACAATGAGCAGTTCTTC
NA	TRBV5-1	TRBD2	14	TRBJ2-7	CASSETSGSSEQYF	TGCGCCAGCAGCGAGACTAGCGGGAGTTCCGAGCAGTACTTC
NA	TRBV20-1	NA	11	TRBJ1-1	CSARPDRKAFF	TGCAGTGCTAGACCCGACAGGAAAGCTTTCTTT
NA	TRBV6-2/TRBV6-3	NA	14	TRBJ2-3	CASSSGLRTDTQYF	TGTGCCAGCAGTTCAGGTTTACGCACAGATACGCAGTATTTT
NA	TRBV29-1	NA	11	TRBJ1-2	CSVMVGGINTF	TGCAGCGTCATGGTCGGGGGGATCAACACCTTC
NA	TRBV7-2	TRBD2	17	TRBJ2-5	CASSFGTSGGTQETQYF	TGTGCCAGCAGCTTTGGGACTAGCGGGGGGACCCAAGAGACCCAGTACTTC
NA	TRBV19	NA	14	TRBJ1-1	CASSIGGSGTQAFF	TGTGCCAGTAGTATAGGAGGCAGCGGAACCCAAGCTTTCTTT
NA	TRBV6-5	NA	15	TRBJ2-3	CATSTGRGPLDTQYF	TGTGCCACCTCAACCGGTCGGGGGCCTTTAGATACGCAGTATTTT
NA	TRBV4-1	NA	16	TRBJ2-2	CASNRHPQPNTGELFF	TGCGCCAGCAACCGCCATCCTCAACCGAACACCGGGGAGCTGTTTTTT
NA	TRBV7-9	NA	12	TRBJ1-6	CASSRDRLSLHF	TGTGCCAGCAGCAGGGACCGGTTGTCCCTCCACTTT
NA	TRBV5-1	NA	17	TRBJ1-6	CASSLDGRAGHNSPLHF	TGCGCCAGCAGCTTGGATGGGCGGGCCGGGCATAATTCACCCCTCCACTTT
NA	TRBV5-4	TRBD2	15	TRBJ2-1	CASSPTAGDYNEQFF	TGTGCCAGCAGCCCAACAGCGGGAGACTACAATGAGCAGTTCTTC
NA	TRBV7-2	TRBD2	16	TRBJ2-3	CASSPWTSGHTDTQYF	TGTGCCAGCAGCCCCTGGACTAGCGGCCACACAGATACGCAGTATTTT
NA	TRBV4-1	TRBD1	14	TRBJ1-4	CASSQGTGGEKLFF	TGCGCCAGCAGCCAAGGGACAGGGGGCGAAAAACTGTTTTTT
few	TRBV7-9	TRBD2	16	TRBJ2-7	CASSPQGGAGGGEQYF	TGTGCCAGCAGCCCCCAAGGGGGAGCGGGAGGGGGCGAGCAGTACTTC
few	TRBV15	NA	15	TRBJ1-2	CATSPAAGNFYGYTF	TGTGCCACCAGCCCCGCGGCGGGAAACTTCTATGGCTACACCTTC
NA	TRBV11-3	TRBD2	16	TRBJ2-3	CASSDRLASSTDTQYF	TGTGCCAGCAGCGATAGACTAGCGTCTAGCACAGATACGCAGTATTTT
many	TRBV6-5	NA	15	TRBJ1-5	CASSYSWYSNQPQHF	TGTGCCAGCAGTTACTCGTGGTATAGCAATCAGCCCCAGCATTTT
few	TRBV5-1	TRBD1	15	TRBJ2-7	CASSLTGGASYEQYF	TGCGCCAGCAGCTTGACAGGGGGCGCTTCCTACGAGCAGTACTTC
few	TRBV5-1	NA	14	TRBJ1-6	CASSLRPVETPLHF	TGCGCCAGCAGCTTGCGCCCAGTGGAAACACCCCTCCACTTT
NA	TRBV6-1	NA	13	TRBJ1-2	CASSEGGYYGYTF	TGTGCCAGCAGTGAAGGCGGATACTATGGCTACACCTTC
NA	TRBV5-5	NA	13	TRBJ1-2	CASSVRDVRGYTF	TGTGCCAGCAGCGTCCGGGACGTCCGTGGCTACACCTTC
NA	TRBV18	TRBD2	15	TRBJ2-3	CASSQSSGRTDTQYF	TGTGCCAGCTCACAGTCTAGCGGGAGGACAGATACGCAGTATTTT
NA	TRBV6-2/TRBV6-3	NA	14	TRBJ1-6	CASSYVADGSPLHF	TGTGCCAGCAGTTACGTGGCCGACGGTTCACCCCTCCACTTT
few	TRBV19	NA	17	TRBJ1-2	CASSLPGVEAYYYGYTF	TGTGCCAGTAGTCTTCCGGGGGTTGAGGCATACTACTATGGCTACACCTTC
NA	TRBV11-2	NA	17	TRBJ1-2	CASSLGSAGKGSYGYTF	TGTGCCAGCAGCTTAGGGTCGGCAGGGAAGGGGTCATATGGCTACACCTTC
NA	TRBV2	NA	15	TRBJ1-4	CASSEKGVAGEKLFF	TGTGCCAGCAGTGAAAAAGGGGTGGCGGGAGAAAAACTGTTTTTT
NA	TRBV4-3	NA	12	TRBJ1-2	CASSQTGFHYTF	TGCGCCAGCAGCCAAACGGGCTTTCACTACACCTTC
NA	TRBV7-6	NA	16	TRBJ2-6	CASSPPLGDGANVLTF	TGTGCCAGCAGTCCTCCCCTAGGGGATGGGGCCAACGTCCTGACTTTC
NA	TRBV5-4	TRBD1	16	TRBJ2-3	CASSTRDRGSTDTQYF	TGTGCCAGCAGCACCCGGGACAGGGGTAGCACAGATACGCAGTATTTT
NA	TRBV4-3	TRBD2	18	TRBJ2-5	CASSQDHLSGRAPETQYF	TGCGCCAGCAGCCAAGATCATTTGAGCGGGAGGGCCCCGGAGACCCAGTACTTC
NA	TRBV11-2	TRBD2	14	TRBJ2-5	CASSLAGGQETQYF	TGTGCCAGCAGCTTAGCGGGGGGCCAAGAGACCCAGTACTTC
NA	TRBV4-1	TRBD1	16	TRBJ1-1	CASSQDPGGMNTEAFF	TGCGCCAGCAGCCAAGACCCAGGGGGCATGAACACTGAAGCTTTCTTT
NA	TRBV5-1	TRBD2	17	TRBJ2-3	CASSPASGGYSTDTQYF	TGCGCCAGCAGCCCTGCTAGCGGGGGGTATAGCACAGATACGCAGTATTTT
NA	TRBV7-2	NA	15	TRBJ2-7	CASSLGPLGSYEQYF	TGTGCCAGCAGCCTGGGACCGTTAGGGAGCTACGAGCAGTACTTC
NA	TRBV19	TRBD1	17	TRBJ1-5	CASKTGQGLLGNQPQHF	TGTGCCAGTAAGACAGGACAGGGTTTACTTGGGAATCAGCCCCAGCATTTT
NA	TRBV19	NA	14	TRBJ1-2	CASSQSDGTYGYTF	TGTGCCAGTAGCCAATCGGACGGTACCTATGGCTACACCTTC
NA	TRBV19	NA	17	TRBJ1-4	CASSISARVSTNEKLFF	TGTGCCAGTAGTATATCCGCCCGGGTATCGACTAATGAAAAACTGTTTTTT
NA	TRBV6-6	NA	14	TRBJ1-4	CASTGVWTNEKLFF	TGTGCCAGCACGGGGGTTTGGACTAATGAAAAACTGTTTTTT
NA	TRBV15	NA	14	TRBJ2-5	CATSREVVKQTQYF	TGTGCCACCAGCAGAGAGGTGGTGAAGCAGACCCAGTACTTC
many	TRBV5-1	NA	15	TRBJ2-3	CASSLISAYSDTQYF	TGCGCCAGCAGCCTAATTTCAGCATATTCAGATACGCAGTATTTT
once	TRBV7-3	TRBD1	15	TRBJ2-2	CASSLIGGNTGELFF	TGTGCCAGCAGCTTAATAGGGGGCAACACCGGGGAGCTGTTTTTT
NA	TRBV5-6	TRBD1	17	TRBJ1-5	CASSRRGGTGAYQPQHF	TGTGCCAGCAGCCGCCGGGGAGGGACAGGGGCATATCAGCCCCAGCATTTT
NA	TRBV19	NA	15	TRBJ2-1	CASSMKAGFLDEQFF	TGTGCCAGTAGTATGAAGGCCGGGTTTTTAGATGAGCAGTTCTTC
NA	TRBV6-1	NA	16	TRBJ2-1	CASSETGHPSYNEQFF	TGTGCCAGCAGTGAAACTGGGCACCCCTCCTACAATGAGCAGTTCTTC
NA	TRBV30	TRBD1	16	TRBJ1-2	CAWSGRGTGHADGYTF	TGTGCCTGGAGTGGACGGGGGACAGGGCACGCGGATGGCTACACCTTC
few	TRBV4-1	NA	14	TRBJ1-6	CASSPRRGGSPLHF	TGCGCCAGCAGCCCCCGCCGGGGAGGTTCACCCCTCCACTTT